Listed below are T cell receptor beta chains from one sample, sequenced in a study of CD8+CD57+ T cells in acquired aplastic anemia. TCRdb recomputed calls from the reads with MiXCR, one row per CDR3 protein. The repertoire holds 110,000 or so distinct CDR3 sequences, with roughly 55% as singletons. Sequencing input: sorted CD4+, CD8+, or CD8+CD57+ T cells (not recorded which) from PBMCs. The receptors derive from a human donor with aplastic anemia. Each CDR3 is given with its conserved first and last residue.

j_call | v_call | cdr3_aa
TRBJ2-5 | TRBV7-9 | CASSLAGIETQYF
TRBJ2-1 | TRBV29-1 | CSVGTQSTAYNEQFF
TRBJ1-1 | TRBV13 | CASSVGASLETEAFF
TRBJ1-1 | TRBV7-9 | CASSLGGDAFF
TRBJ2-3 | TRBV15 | CATSRERGGTDTQYF
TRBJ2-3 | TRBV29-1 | CSVAFRADTQYF
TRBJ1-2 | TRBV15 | CATSRPNRNRGGYTF
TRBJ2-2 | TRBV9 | CASSGTSGYTGELFF
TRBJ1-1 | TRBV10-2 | CATERDVSTEAFF
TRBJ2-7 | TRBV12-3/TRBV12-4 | CASCEGRGFGYEQYF
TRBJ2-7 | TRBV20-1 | CSARGQGTSEYYEQYF
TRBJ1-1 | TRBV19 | CASRGGSLNTEAFF
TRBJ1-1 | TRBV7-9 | CASSIALQAFF
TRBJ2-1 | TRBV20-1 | CSARDTLGGDYNEQFF
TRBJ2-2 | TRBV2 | CAREGGYTGELFF
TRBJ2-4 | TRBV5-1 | CASSGSQNIQYF
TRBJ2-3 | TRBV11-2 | CASSLEARGTDTQYF
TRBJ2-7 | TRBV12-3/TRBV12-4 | CASKEQGSRGEQYF
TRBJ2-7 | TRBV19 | CASSIGGTAYEQYF
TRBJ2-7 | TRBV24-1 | CATSAGGSYEQYF
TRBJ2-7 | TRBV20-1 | CSASKLARGHYEQYF
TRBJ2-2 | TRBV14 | CASSGGRNTGELFF
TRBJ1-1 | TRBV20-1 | CSAPRGNTEAFF
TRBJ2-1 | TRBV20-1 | CSAWGRGANNEQFF
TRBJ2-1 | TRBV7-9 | CASSLIGESSYNEQFF
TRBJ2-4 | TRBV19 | CASSSLVMGLKNIQYF
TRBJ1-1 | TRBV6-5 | CASSYEGGALTEAFF
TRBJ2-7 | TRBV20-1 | CSARDNTGGVYEQYF
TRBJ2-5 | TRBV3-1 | CASSPPGSWTQYF
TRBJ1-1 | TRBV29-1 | CSVVQLEAFF
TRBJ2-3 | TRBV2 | CASSSPGLELVDTQYF
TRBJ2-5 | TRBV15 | CATSRDIAEGTQYF
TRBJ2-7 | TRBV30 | CAWSGGGPQYF
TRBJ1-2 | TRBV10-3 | CAISSPIGYTF
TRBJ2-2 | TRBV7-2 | CASSPLKTGLAVVGGELFF
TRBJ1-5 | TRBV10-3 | CAISVGANQPQHF
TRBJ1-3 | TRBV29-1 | CSVAKDIGNTIYF
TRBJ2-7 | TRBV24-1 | CATRNAGTGVEQYF
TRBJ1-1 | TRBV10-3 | CAISVGLSDGAFF
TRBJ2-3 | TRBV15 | CATSRVGAGLSDTQYF
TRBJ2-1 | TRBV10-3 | CAIREGTSGVYNEQFF
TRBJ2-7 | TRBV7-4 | CASSSLEYEQYF
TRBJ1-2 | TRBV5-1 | CASSLGGLGSGYTF
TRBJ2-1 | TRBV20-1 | CSASHSLDRSHEQFF
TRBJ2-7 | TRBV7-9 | CASSPREKEAYEQYF